A selection of T cell receptor beta chains follows, all from one sample in a study of cytomegalovirus exposure and HLA in healthy donors. Here immunoSEQ multiplex PCR was the method, and the copy in TCRdb shows in-frame clones only, minus some. The sample has roughly 180,000 clones, 65% to 85% seen once; the top ten hold 2.9%. The sample consisted of PBMCs. These receptor sequences come from a female donor in good health and CMV-seronegative. Both conserved end residues are part of each CDR3. Each record gives: D gene, J gene, V gene, clone size, CDR3 length, CDR3 protein, CDR3 DNA. The D gene is left open where the match is weak. The size of a clone is reported for some rows only, either as once, few or many, or as a class for expanded clones.

NA	TRBJ1-5	TRBV27	NA	16	CASSSLTGGVHQPQHF	TGTGCCAGCAGTTCCTTGACAGGTGGAGTTCATCAGCCCCAGCATTTT
TRBD2	TRBJ2-1	TRBV4-2	NA	16	CASSQVAGGRYNEQFF	TGTGCCAGCAGCCAAGTAGCGGGGGGGCGCTACAATGAGCAGTTCTTC
NA	TRBJ1-5	TRBV19	NA	16	CASSIMTVYSNQPQHF	TGTGCCAGTAGTATAATGACAGTTTATAGCAATCAGCCCCAGCATTTT
TRBD1	TRBJ1-5	TRBV27	few	16	CASSLLFGGGGQPQHF	TGTGCCAGCAGTTTACTATTTGGAGGGGGCGGTCAGCCCCAGCATTTT
TRBD1	TRBJ1-2	TRBV27	NA	13	CASSLGTDYGYTF	TGTGCCAGCAGTCTCGGGACAGACTATGGCTACACCTTC
NA	TRBJ2-7	TRBV12-1	NA	16	CASSSTSGREGYEQYF	TGTGCCAGCAGCTCCACCTCCGGGAGAGAGGGATACGAGCAGTACTTC
NA	TRBJ1-1	TRBV7-2	NA	13	CASSSYGGTEAFF	TGTGCCAGCAGTTCATACGGGGGCACTGAAGCTTTCTTT
NA	TRBJ2-3	TRBV5-1	NA	13	CASSPVLRDTQYF	TGCGCCAGCAGCCCCGTCCTTCGGGATACGCAGTATTTT
TRBD2	TRBJ2-7	TRBV12-5	NA	16	CASGLPLAGLSYEQYF	TGTGCTAGTGGTTTGCCCTTAGCGGGGCTGAGCTACGAGCAGTACTTC
NA	TRBJ1-5	TRBV13	once	13	CASSHGGNQPQHF	TGTGCCAGCAGCCACGGTGGCAATCAGCCCCAGCATTTT
TRBD2	TRBJ2-7	TRBV5-1	NA	14	CASSRGDADYEQYF	TGCGCCAGCAGCCGGGGGGACGCCGACTACGAGCAGTACTTC
NA	TRBJ2-7	TRBV5-1	NA	14	CASSLGQHSYEQYF	TGCGCCAGCAGCTTGGGACAGCACTCCTACGAGCAGTACTTC
NA	TRBJ1-2	TRBV7-9	NA	16	CASSSILDRTGYGYTF	TGTGCCAGCAGCTCAATACTAGACCGTACAGGGTATGGCTACACCTTC
NA	TRBJ2-6	TRBV27	NA	13	CASSSLEDSVLTF	TGTGCCAGCAGTTCCCTAGAAGACAGCGTCCTGACTTTC
NA	TRBJ2-7	TRBV5-6	once	14	CASSQQGGVYEQYF	TGTGCCAGCAGCCAACAGGGGGGGGTCTACGAGCAGTACTTC
NA	TRBJ2-1	TRBV4-2	NA	18	CASSQEGGRGTAYNEQFF	TGTGCCAGCAGCCAAGAGGGGGGCCGGGGGACAGCTTACAATGAGCAGTTCTTC
TRBD2	TRBJ2-1	TRBV14	NA	15	CASSGIAGSYNEQFF	TGTGCCAGCAGCGGGATAGCGGGGTCCTACAATGAGCAGTTCTTC
TRBD2	TRBJ2-1	TRBV5-4	NA	15	CASSLKRETNNEQFF	TGTGCCAGCAGCCTTAAGCGGGAAACAAACAATGAGCAGTTCTTC
NA	TRBJ1-1	TRBV4-1	NA	13	CASRGVGNTEAFF	TGCGCCAGCAGAGGAGTAGGAAACACTGAAGCTTTCTTT
TRBD2	TRBJ2-7	TRBV7-8	NA	18	CASSLVPMTSGAFGEQYF	TGTGCCAGCAGCTTGGTTCCGATGACTAGCGGGGCCTTCGGTGAGCAGTACTTC
NA	TRBJ2-3	TRBV7-9	NA	16	CSSSLGASKPTDTQYF	TGTTCCAGCAGCTTAGGGGCTTCCAAACCCACAGATACGCAGTATTTT
TRBD1	TRBJ1-2	TRBV6-4	few	15	CASRRTGIPAYGYTF	TGTGCCAGCAGGCGGACAGGGATTCCGGCCTATGGCTACACCTTC
TRBD2	TRBJ2-7	TRBV9	NA	16	CASSPLMAGGSYEQYF	TGTGCCAGCAGCCCCCTAATGGCGGGAGGGTCCTACGAGCAGTACTTC
TRBD1	TRBJ2-1	TRBV5-1	NA	15	CASSLVRGQDNEQFF	TGCGCCAGCAGCTTGGTAAGGGGGCAGGACAATGAGCAGTTCTTC
TRBD1	TRBJ1-1	TRBV6-5	NA	14	CASLLRQGFNEAFF	TGTGCCAGCCTTCTCCGACAGGGGTTCAATGAAGCTTTCTTT
NA	TRBJ1-2	TRBV2	NA	13	CASRGHPNYGYTF	TGTGCCAGCAGGGGACACCCTAACTATGGCTACACCTTC
TRBD1	TRBJ1-3	TRBV7-9	NA	15	CASRAGTGDGNTIYF	TGTGCCAGCAGGGCCGGGACAGGGGACGGAAACACCATATATTTT
NA	TRBJ1-1	TRBV6-6	NA	16	CASSYTVGAWNTEAFF	TGTGCCAGCAGTTACACCGTGGGGGCGTGGAACACTGAAGCTTTCTTT
NA	TRBJ2-2	TRBV10-2	NA	16	CASRAVPGANTGELFF	TGCGCCAGCAGAGCGGTGCCGGGGGCGAACACCGGGGAGCTGTTTTTT
TRBD2	TRBJ2-3	TRBV9	NA	19	CASSFELAGGHVMTDTQYF	TGTGCCAGCAGCTTCGAACTAGCGGGGGGACACGTCATGACAGATACGCAGTATTTT
TRBD1	TRBJ1-1	TRBV7-8	NA	17	CASSLNGPGQMNTEAFF	TGTGCCAGCAGCTTAAACGGACCGGGACAGATGAACACTGAAGCTTTCTTT
NA	TRBJ1-1	TRBV7-9	once	13	CASSSFLGTEAFF	TGTGCCAGCAGCTCGTTCCTCGGCACTGAAGCTTTCTTT
NA	TRBJ2-2	TRBV11-2	NA	13	CASSLGGAGELFF	TGTGCCAGCAGCTTAGGGGGAGCCGGGGAGCTGTTTTTT
NA	TRBJ1-1	TRBV27	NA	15	CASSLSRQENTEAFF	TGTGCCAGCAGTTTATCGCGCCAGGAAAACACTGAAGCTTTCTTT
TRBD1	TRBJ1-1	TRBV18	NA	17	CASSPKTGGLMNTEAFF	TGTGCCAGCTCACCGAAGACAGGGGGTTTGATGAACACTGAAGCTTTCTTT
NA	TRBJ1-6	TRBV30	NA	14	CAWARESPNSPLHF	TGTGCCTGGGCCAGGGAATCGCCTAATTCACCCCTCCACTTT
NA	TRBJ1-4	TRBV13	NA	12	CASSLGGEKLFF	TGTGCCAGCAGCTTGGGGGGTGAAAAACTGTTTTTT
TRBD2	TRBJ2-1	TRBV27	NA	19	CASSFGTSGRGSFYNEQFF	TGTGCCAGCAGTTTCGGGACTAGCGGGAGGGGTTCCTTCTACAATGAGCAGTTCTTC
NA	TRBJ2-1	TRBV7-2	few	13	CASSLGDYHEQFF	TGTGCCAGCAGCTTAGGTGACTATCATGAGCAGTTCTTC
NA	TRBJ2-5	TRBV7-8	NA	15	CASSLAEAGGETQYF	TGTGCCAGCAGCTTAGCGGAGGCAGGTGGAGAGACCCAGTACTTC
NA	TRBJ1-4	TRBV10-3	NA	14	CAISEGLANEKLFF	TGTGCCATCAGTGAGGGGCTGGCTAATGAAAAACTGTTTTTT
TRBD1	TRBJ2-5	TRBV5-1	NA	14	CASSKGDSQETQYF	TGCGCCAGCAGCAAGGGGGACAGCCAAGAGACCCAGTACTTC
NA	TRBJ2-7	TRBV7-9	NA	15	CASSSIQGPSYEQYF	TGTGCCAGCAGCTCGATACAGGGACCCTCCTACGAGCAGTACTTC
TRBD1	TRBJ2-7	TRBV5-6	NA	13	CASSLQGAEEQYF	TGTGCCAGCAGCCTACAGGGGGCGGAAGAGCAGTACTTC
TRBD1	TRBJ1-5	TRBV6-5	NA	14	CASSYTGGNQPQHF	TGTGCCAGCAGTTACACAGGGGGCAATCAGCCCCAGCATTTT
TRBD2	TRBJ2-3	TRBV28	NA	13	CASSLPASGRQHF	TGTGCCAGCAGCCTTCCGGCTAGCGGGAGGCAACATTTT
TRBD1	TRBJ2-7	TRBV6-5	NA	12	CASRDRLYEQYF	TGTGCCAGCCGGGACAGATTGTACGAGCAGTACTTC
NA	TRBJ2-7	TRBV5-4	NA	15	CASSLESQGFYEQYF	TGTGCCAGCAGCTTGGAATCCCAGGGTTTCTACGAGCAGTACTTC
NA	TRBJ2-1	TRBV28	NA	14	CASSSPHQRDEQFF	TGTGCCAGCAGTTCCCCCCACCAACGAGATGAGCAGTTCTTC
TRBD1	TRBJ1-2	TRBV5-1	NA	18	CASSPDPTGGRLIYGYTF	TGCGCCAGCAGTCCGGACCCGACAGGGGGCCGGCTTATCTATGGCTACACCTTC
TRBD1	TRBJ1-1	TRBV19	NA	14	CASRGQGQNTEAFF	TGTGCCAGTAGGGGACAGGGGCAGAACACTGAAGCTTTCTTT
NA	TRBJ1-5	TRBV2	NA	13	CASSGEGDQPQHF	TGTGCCAGCAGTGGAGAGGGCGATCAGCCCCAGCATTTT